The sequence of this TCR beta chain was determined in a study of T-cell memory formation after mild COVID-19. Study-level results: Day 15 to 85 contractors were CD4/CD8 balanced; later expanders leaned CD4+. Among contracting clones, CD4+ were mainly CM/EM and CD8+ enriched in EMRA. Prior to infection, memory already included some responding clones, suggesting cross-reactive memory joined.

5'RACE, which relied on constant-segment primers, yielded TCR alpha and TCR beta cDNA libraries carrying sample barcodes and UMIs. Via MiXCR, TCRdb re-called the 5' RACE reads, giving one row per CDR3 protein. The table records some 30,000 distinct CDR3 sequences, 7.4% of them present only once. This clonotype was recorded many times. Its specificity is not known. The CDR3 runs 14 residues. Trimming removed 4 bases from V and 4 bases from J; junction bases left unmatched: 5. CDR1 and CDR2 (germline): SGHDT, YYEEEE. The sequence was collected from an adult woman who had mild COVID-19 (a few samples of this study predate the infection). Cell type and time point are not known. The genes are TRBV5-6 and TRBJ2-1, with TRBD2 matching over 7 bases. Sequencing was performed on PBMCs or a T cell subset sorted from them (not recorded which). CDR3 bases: TGTGCCAGCAGCCACGGACTAGGGTACAATGAGCAGTTCTTC. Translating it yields CASSHGLGYNEQFF.